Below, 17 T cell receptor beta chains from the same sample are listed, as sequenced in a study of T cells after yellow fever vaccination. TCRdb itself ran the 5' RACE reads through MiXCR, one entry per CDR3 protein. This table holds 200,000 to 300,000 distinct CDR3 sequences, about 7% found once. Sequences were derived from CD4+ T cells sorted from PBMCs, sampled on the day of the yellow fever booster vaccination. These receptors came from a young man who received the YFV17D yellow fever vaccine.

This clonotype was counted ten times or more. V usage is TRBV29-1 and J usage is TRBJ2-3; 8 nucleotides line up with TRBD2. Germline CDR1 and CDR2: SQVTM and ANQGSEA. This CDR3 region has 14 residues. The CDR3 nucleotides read TGCAGTAGCGGGTCGGGAGGGAGCACAGATACGCAGTATTTT. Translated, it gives CSSGSGGSTDTQYF.

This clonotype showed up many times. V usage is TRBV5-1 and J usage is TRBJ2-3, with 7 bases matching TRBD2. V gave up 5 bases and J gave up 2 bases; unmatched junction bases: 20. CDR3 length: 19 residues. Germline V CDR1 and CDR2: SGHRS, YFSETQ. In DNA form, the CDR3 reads TGCGCCAGCAGTCAATTCCTCGGCGCTAGCGGAATCCACACAGATACGCAGTATTTT. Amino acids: CASSQFLGASGIHTDTQYF.

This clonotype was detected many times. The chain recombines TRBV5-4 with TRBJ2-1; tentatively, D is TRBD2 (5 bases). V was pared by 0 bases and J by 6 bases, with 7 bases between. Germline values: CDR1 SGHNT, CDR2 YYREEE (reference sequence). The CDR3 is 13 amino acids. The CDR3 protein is CASSLVGSNEQFF. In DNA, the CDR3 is TGTGCCAGCAGCTTGGTGGGGAGCAATGAGCAGTTCTTC.

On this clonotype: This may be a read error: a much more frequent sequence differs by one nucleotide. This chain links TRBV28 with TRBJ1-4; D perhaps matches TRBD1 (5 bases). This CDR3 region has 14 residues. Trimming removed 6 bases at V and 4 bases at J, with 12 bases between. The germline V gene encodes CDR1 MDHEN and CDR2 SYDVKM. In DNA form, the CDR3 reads TGTGCCAGCAGGCGCCCAGGGATTAATGAAAAACTGTTTTTT. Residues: CASRRPGINEKLFF.

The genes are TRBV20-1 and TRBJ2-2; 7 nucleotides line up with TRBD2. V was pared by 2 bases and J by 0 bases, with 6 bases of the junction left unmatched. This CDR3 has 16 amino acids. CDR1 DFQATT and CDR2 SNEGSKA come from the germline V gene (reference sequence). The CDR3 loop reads CSARTAGDANTGELFF. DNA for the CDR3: TGCAGTGCTAGAACCGCGGGAGACGCGAACACCGGGGAGCTGTTTTTT.

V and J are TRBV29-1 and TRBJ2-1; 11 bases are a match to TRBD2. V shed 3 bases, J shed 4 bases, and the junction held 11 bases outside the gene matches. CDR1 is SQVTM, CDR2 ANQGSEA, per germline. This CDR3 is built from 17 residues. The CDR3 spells CSVDLGGTSGTYNEQFF. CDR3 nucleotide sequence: TGCAGCGTTGATCTGGGGGGGACTAGCGGAACTTACAATGAGCAGTTCTTC.

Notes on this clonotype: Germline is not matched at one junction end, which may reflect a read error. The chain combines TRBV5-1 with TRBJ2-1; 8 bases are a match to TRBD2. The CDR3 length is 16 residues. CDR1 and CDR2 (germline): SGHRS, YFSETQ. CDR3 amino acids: CDSSLAGGEGQNEQFF. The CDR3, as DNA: TGCGACAGCAGCTTGGCCGGGGGGGAGGGCCAGAATGAGCAGTTCTTC.

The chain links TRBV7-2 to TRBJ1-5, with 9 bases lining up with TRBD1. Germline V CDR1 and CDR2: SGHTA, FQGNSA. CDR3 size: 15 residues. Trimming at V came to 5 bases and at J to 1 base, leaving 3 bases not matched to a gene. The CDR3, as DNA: TGTGCCAGCAGCATTACAGGGGGCAGCAATCAGCCCCAGCATTTT. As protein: CASSITGGSNQPQHF.

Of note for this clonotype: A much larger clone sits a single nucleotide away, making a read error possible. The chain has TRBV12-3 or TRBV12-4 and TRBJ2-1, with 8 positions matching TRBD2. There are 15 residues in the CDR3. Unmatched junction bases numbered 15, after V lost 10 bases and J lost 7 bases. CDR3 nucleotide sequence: TGTGCCATCTCCCCCTCCGGGAGGGGGGAAAATGAGCAGTTCTTC. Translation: CAISPSGRGENEQFF.

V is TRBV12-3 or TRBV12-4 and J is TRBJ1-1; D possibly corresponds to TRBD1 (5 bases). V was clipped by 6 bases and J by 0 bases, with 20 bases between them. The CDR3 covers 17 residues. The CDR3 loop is CASSAGGGHVLNTEAFF. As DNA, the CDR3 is TGTGCCAGCAGCGCTGGGGGGGGTCATGTGTTGAACACTGAAGCTTTCTTT.

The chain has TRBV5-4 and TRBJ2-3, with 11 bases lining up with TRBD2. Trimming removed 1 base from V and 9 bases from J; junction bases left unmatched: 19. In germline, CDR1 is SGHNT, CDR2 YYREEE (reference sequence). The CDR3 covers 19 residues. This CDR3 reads CASSLILSGRARGGSTQYF. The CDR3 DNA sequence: TGTGCCAGCAGCTTGATACTTAGCGGGAGGGCACGGGGGGGATCCACGCAGTATTTT.

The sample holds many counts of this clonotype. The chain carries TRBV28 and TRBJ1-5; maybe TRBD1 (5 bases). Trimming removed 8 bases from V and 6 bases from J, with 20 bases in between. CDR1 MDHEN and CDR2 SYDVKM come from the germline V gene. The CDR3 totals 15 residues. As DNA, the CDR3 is TGTGCCAGCCTCACGGGGGGGAACGTCCGTCAGCCCCAGCATTTT. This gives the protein CASLTGGNVRQPQHF.

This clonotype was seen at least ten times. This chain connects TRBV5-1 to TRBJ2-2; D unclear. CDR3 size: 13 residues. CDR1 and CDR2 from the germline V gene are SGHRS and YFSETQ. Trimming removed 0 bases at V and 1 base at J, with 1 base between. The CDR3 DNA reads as TGCGCCAGCAGCTTGGGGAACACCGGGGAGCTGTTTTTT. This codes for CASSLGNTGELFF.

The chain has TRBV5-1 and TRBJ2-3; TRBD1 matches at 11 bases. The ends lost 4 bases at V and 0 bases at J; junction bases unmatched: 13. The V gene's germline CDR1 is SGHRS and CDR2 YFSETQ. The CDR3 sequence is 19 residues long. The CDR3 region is CASSHSGTGGIFSTDTQYF. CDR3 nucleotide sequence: TGCGCCAGCAGCCACTCCGGGACAGGGGGAATCTTTAGCACAGATACGCAGTATTTT.

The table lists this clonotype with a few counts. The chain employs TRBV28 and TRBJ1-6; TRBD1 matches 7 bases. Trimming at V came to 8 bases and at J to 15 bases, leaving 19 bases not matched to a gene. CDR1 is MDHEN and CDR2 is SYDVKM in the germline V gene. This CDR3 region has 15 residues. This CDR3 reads CASARTGWGTTYLHF. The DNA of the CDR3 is TGTGCCAGCGCCAGGACAGGCTGGGGGACAACATACCTCCACTTT. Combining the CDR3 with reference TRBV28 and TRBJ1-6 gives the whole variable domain DVKVTQSSRYLVKRTGEKVFLECVQDMDHENMFWYRQDPGLGLRLIYFSYDVKMKEKGDIPEGYSVSREKKERFSLILESASTNQTSMYLCASARTGWGTTYLHFGNGTRLTVT.

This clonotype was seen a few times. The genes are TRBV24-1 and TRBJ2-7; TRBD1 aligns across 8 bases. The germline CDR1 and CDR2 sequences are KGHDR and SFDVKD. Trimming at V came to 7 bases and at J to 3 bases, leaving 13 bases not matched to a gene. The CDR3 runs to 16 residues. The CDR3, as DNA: TGTGCCACCAGCTCTTCCCAGGGGGCAGGGGGCTACGAGCAGTACTTC. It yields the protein CATSSSQGAGGYEQYF.

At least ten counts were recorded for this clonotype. Written as DNA, the CDR3 is TGTGCCAGTACCCTGGGACAGAGAAACACTGAAGCTTTCTTT. This sequence encodes CASTLGQRNTEAFF. The genes are TRBV19 and TRBJ1-1, with TRBD1 identical over 7 bases. The junction had 7 bases not matched to a gene; V was cut back by 7 bases and J by 2 bases. The CDR3 loop spans 14 amino acids. Germline lookup yields CDR1 LNHDA and CDR2 SQIVND (reference sequence).